These T cell receptor beta chains were read from a single sample in a study of blood T cell repertoires in COVID-19. Sequencing was performed with immunoSEQ multiplex PCR; in TCRdb, only in-frame clones are kept and a portion is missing. The sample includes around 150,000 clones, approximately 81% of them seen just once. What was sequenced was peripheral blood. The receptor source for this set is a woman aged 55-69 years with COVID-19, enrolled during active disease. Both conserved end residues are part of each CDR3. Fields, in order: clone size, V gene, D gene, J gene, CDR3 DNA, CDR3 protein. D genes are given only for firm matches. The size entry is marked missing in some rows and otherwise reads once, few, many or a size class.

>NA|TRBV28|NA|TRBJ1-2
TGTGCCAGCATCCCCAGGGGTCGTGGTGGCTACACCTTC
CASIPRGRGGYTF
>NA|TRBV12-3/TRBV12-4|NA|TRBJ2-2
TGTGCCAGCACCTTATACACCGGGGAGCTGTTTTTT
CASTLYTGELFF
>NA|TRBV6-1|NA|TRBJ2-5
TGTGCCAGCAGTGACGGAACTACACTAAGGGAGACCCAGTACTTC
CASSDGTTLRETQYF
>NA|TRBV5-1|TRBD2|TRBJ2-2
TGCGCCAGCAGCCTAGTACCGACTAGCGGGGGGACCCGCACCGGGGAGCTGTTTTTT
CASSLVPTSGGTRTGELFF
>NA|TRBV5-1|NA|TRBJ2-3
TGCGCCAGCAGCTTTGGCAGGGCCGAAACCACAGATACGCAGTATTTT
CASSFGRAETTDTQYF
>NA|TRBV12-3/TRBV12-4|NA|TRBJ1-3
TGTGCCAGCAGCTTCTCCTCTGGAAACACCATATATTTT
CASSFSSGNTIYF
>NA|TRBV15|NA|TRBJ2-5
TGTGCCACCAGCAGAGAGGGGCACCCTCAAGAGACCCAGTACTTC
CATSREGHPQETQYF
>few|TRBV12-3/TRBV12-4|TRBD1|TRBJ1-1
TGTGCCAGCAGTCTATTTACAGGGGTTATTGCTTTCTTT
CASSLFTGVIAFF
>NA|TRBV7-7|TRBD2|TRBJ2-5
TGTGCCCCTTCTTCTAGCGGGGGATCTTGCGGGGAGACCCAGTACTTC
CAPSSSGGSCGETQYF
>NA|TRBV6-5|NA|TRBJ2-5
TGTGCCAGCAGTTACGGCCAGTCGGGGGAGACCCAGTACTTC
CASSYGQSGETQYF
>NA|TRBV30|NA|TRBJ1-4
TGTGCCTGGAGCGGCTCCAGGGCCCCGGACGAAAAACTGTTTTTT
CAWSGSRAPDEKLFF
>NA|TRBV27|NA|TRBJ2-1
TGTGCCAGCAGATATAGCGGTTTCTCCTACAATGAGCAGTTCTTC
CASRYSGFSYNEQFF
>NA|TRBV4-1|NA|TRBJ1-6
TGCGCCAGCAGCCAACTCCAGGGGCAGGGGAATTCACCCCTCCACTTT
CASSQLQGQGNSPLHF
>NA|TRBV5-4|NA|TRBJ2-1
TGTGCCAGCAGCTTTCCCGGGACAAAAAACAATGAGCAGTTCTTC
CASSFPGTKNNEQFF
>NA|TRBV6-4|NA|TRBJ2-1
TGTGCCAGCAGTGACGTCCAGGGAGGCGGTGAGCAGTTCTTC
CASSDVQGGGEQFF
>NA|TRBV6-6|TRBD1|TRBJ1-3
TGTGCCAGCAGTTACGGGGAAACAGGGGAGTATTTT
CASSYGETGEYF
>NA|TRBV7-8|TRBD1|TRBJ1-1
TGTGCCAGCAGCCCCAGGACAGGTCGAAAGTCAATGAACACTGAAGCTTTCTTT
CASSPRTGRKSMNTEAFF
>NA|TRBV19|TRBD2|TRBJ2-2
TGTGCCAGTAGTCTCCACCAGCGGGGCTTGAACACCGGGGAGCTGTTTTTT
CASSLHQRGLNTGELFF
>NA|TRBV29-1|NA|TRBJ1-4
TGCAGCGTTGAGCGACAGCTGAATGAAAAACTGTTTTTT
CSVERQLNEKLFF
>once|TRBV9|TRBD2|TRBJ2-1
TGTGCCAGCAGCGAGCCGGGACTAGCGGGAATTGAGCAGTTCTTC
CASSEPGLAGIEQFF
>NA|TRBV10-3|NA|TRBJ1-5
TGTGCCACCGGGGAGCGGGCAGGGGAGGGTCAGCCCCAGCATTTT
CATGERAGEGQPQHF
>NA|TRBV19|NA|TRBJ1-1
TGTGCCAGTAGTATAGGGGGGGTGGGATTGAGCACTGAAGCTTTCTTT
CASSIGGVGLSTEAFF
>NA|TRBV29-1|TRBD1|TRBJ2-2
TGCAGCGTTGGACAGGGGTTGGACACCGGGGAGCTGTTTTTT
CSVGQGLDTGELFF
>NA|TRBV11-2|NA|TRBJ2-3
TGTGCCAGCAGCTTCGGGTTAGCAAGAGATACGCAGTATTTT
CASSFGLARDTQYF
>NA|TRBV19|TRBD1|TRBJ2-7
TGTGCCAGTAGTTCCCAAGGGGGCCCAAGCTCCTACGAGCAGTACTTC
CASSSQGGPSSYEQYF
>NA|TRBV10-3|NA|TRBJ2-1
TGTGCCATCAGTGAGCGTGGCGGGATAAACAATGAGCAGTTCTTC
CAISERGGINNEQFF
>NA|TRBV2|TRBD1|TRBJ1-1
TGTGCCAGCAGCCCATTCGACAGGGTCAACACTGAAGCTTTCTTT
CASSPFDRVNTEAFF